This T cell receptor (beta chain) was found in a study of blood T cell repertoires in COVID-19. The CDR3 spans 15 residues. Per the germline V gene, CDR1 is MGHDK and CDR2 is SYGVNS. After removal of 3 bases from V and 4 bases from J, the junction contained 6 bases not matched to a gene. Per the authors' pipeline: Counts of nucleated cells, estimated from reference gene primer amplification, were obtained. Clones were sequenced by immunoSEQ multiplex PCR, and TCRdb holds only the in-frame ones, with some missing. Clone size and the V and J calls come from that table; the DNA yielded D and trimming. The sample holds some 200,000 clones, about 87% seen once. Individuals drawn from some 25 US areas were roughly 18 to 95 years old.

This TCR was sampled from a man aged 18 to 29 with acute COVID-19. The rearrangement joins TRBV25-1 to TRBJ1-2; 9 bases are a match to TRBD1. The source material was PBMCs or T cells enriched from blood (not recorded which). CDR3 amino acids: CASSEAGQGLYGYTF. The CDR3 DNA is TGTGCCAGCAGTGAGGCGGGACAGGGACTCTATGGCTACACCTTC.